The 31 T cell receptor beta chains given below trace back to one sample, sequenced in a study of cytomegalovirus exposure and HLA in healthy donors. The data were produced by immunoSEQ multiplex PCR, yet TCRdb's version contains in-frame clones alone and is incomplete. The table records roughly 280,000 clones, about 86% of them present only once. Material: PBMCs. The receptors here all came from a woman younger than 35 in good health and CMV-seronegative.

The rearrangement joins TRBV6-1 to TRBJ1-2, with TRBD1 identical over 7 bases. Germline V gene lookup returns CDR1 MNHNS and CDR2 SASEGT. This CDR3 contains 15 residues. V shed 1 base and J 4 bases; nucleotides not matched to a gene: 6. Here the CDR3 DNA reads TGTGCCAGCAGTGAAGAAGACAGGGCCTTCTATGGCTACACCTTC. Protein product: CASSEEDRAFYGYTF.

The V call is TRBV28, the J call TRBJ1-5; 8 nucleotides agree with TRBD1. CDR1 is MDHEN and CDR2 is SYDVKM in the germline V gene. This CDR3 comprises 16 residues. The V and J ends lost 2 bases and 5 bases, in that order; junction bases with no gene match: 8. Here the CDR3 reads CASSLIAGTGDQPQHF. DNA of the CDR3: TGTGCCAGCAGTTTAATCGCAGGGACAGGAGATCAGCCCCAGCATTTT.

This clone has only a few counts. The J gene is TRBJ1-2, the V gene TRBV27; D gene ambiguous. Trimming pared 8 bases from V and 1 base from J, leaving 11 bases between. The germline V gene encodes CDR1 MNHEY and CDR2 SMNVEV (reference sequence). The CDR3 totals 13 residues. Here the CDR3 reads CASWSTVNYGYTF. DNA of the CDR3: TGTGCCAGCTGGTCAACAGTTAACTATGGCTACACCTTC.

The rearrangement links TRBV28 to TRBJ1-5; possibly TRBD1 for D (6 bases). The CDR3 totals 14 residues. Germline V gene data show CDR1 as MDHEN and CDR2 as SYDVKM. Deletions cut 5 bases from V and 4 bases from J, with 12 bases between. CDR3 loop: CASSQVQGNQPQHF. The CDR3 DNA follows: TGTGCCAGCAGTCAGGTACAGGGTAATCAGCCCCAGCATTTT.

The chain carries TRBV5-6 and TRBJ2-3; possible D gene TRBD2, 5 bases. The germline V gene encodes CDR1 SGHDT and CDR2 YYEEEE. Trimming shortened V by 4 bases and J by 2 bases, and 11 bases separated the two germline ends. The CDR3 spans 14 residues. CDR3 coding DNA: TGTGCCAGCAGCCTTGGACTGTTCACAGATACGCAGTATTTT. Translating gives CASSLGLFTDTQYF. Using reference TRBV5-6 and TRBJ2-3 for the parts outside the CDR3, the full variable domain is DAGVTQSPTHLIKTRGQQVTLRCSPKSGHDTVSWYQQALGQGPQFIFQYYEEEERQRGNFPDRFSGHQFPNYSSELNVNALLLGDSALYLCASSLGLFTDTQYFGPGTRLTVL.

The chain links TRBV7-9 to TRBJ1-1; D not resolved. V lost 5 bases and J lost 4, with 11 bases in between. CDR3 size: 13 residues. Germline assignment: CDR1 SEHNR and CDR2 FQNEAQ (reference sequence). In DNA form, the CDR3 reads TGTGCCAGCAGCGTGGAGAGGATCACTGAAGCTTTCTTT. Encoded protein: CASSVERITEAFF.

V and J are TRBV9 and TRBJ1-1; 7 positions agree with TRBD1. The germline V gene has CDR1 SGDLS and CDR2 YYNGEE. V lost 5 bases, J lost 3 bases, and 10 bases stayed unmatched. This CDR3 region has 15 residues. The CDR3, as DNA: TGTGCCAGCAGACCAAGACAGGGCGGCGACACTGAAGCTTTCTTT. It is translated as CASRPRQGGDTEAFF. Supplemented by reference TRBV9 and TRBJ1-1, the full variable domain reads DSGVTQTPKHLITATGQRVTLRCSPRSGDLSVYWYQQSLDQGLQFLIQYYNGEERAKGNILERFSAQQFPDLHSELNLSSLELGDSALYFCASRPRQGGDTEAFFGQGTRLTVV.

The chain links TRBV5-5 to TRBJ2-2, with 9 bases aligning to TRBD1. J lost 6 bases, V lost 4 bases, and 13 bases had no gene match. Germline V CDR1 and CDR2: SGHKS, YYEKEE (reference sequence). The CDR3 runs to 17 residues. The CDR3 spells CASSPGQGSDVAGELFF. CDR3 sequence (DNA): TGTGCCAGCAGCCCGGGACAGGGAAGTGATGTGGCCGGGGAGCTGTTTTTT.

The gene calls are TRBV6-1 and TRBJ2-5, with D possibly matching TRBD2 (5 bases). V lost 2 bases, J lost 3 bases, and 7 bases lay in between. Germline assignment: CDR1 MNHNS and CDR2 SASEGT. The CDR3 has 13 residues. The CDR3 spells CASSEPEEETQYF. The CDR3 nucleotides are TGTGCCAGCAGTGAACCGGAGGAAGAGACCCAGTACTTC.

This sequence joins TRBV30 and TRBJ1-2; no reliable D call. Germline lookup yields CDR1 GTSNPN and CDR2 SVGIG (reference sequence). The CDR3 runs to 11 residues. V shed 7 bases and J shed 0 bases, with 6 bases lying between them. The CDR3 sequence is CASRSNYGYTF. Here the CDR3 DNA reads TGTGCCTCTAGATCTAACTATGGCTACACCTTC.

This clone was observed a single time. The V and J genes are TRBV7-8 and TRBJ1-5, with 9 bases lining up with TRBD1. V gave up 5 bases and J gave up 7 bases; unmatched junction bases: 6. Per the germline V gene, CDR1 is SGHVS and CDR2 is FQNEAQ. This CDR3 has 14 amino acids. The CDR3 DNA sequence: TGTGCCAGCAGCCTACAGGGGGCGCGACAGCCCCAGCATTTT. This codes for CASSLQGARQPQHF.

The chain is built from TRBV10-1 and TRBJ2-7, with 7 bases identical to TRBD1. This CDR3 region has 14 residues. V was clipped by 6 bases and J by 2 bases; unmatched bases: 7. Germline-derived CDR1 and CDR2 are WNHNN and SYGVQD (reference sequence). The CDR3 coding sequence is TGCGCCAGCAGCAAAGACAGGGACCCCTACGAGCAGTACTTC. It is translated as CASSKDRDPYEQYF.

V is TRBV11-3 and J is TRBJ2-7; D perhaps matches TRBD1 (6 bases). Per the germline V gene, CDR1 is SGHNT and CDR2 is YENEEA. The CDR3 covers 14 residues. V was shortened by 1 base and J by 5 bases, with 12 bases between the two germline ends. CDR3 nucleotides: TGTGCCAGCAGCTTAGCACAGGGTTCCAACGAGCAGTACTTC. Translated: CASSLAQGSNEQYF.

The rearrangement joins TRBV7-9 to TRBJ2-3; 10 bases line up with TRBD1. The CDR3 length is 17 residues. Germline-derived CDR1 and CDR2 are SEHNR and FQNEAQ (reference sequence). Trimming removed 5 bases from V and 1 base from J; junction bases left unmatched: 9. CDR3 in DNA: TGTGCCAGCAGCCCGTTGGACAGGGGGAAGGGCACAGATACGCAGTATTTT. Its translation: CASSPLDRGKGTDTQYF. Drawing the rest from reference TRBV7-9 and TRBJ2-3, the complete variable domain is DTGVSQNPRHKITKRGQNVTFRCDPISEHNRLYWYRQTLGQGPEFLTYFQNEAQLEKSRLLSDRFSAERPKGSFSTLEIQRTEQGDSAMYLCASSPLDRGKGTDTQYFGPGTRLTVL.

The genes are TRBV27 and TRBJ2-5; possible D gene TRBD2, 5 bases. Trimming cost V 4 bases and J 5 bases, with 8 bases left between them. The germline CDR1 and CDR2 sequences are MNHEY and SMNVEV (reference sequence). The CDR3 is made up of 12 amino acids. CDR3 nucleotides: TGTGCCAGCAGTTCTGGCGGGGAGACCCAGTACTTC. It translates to CASSSGGETQYF.

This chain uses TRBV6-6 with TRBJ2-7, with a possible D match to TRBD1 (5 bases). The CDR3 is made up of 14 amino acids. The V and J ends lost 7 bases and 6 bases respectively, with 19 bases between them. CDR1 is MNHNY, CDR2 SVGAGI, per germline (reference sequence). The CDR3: CASIAQQGWSEQYF. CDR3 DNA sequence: TGTGCCAGCATCGCACAGCAGGGCTGGTCCGAGCAGTACTTC.

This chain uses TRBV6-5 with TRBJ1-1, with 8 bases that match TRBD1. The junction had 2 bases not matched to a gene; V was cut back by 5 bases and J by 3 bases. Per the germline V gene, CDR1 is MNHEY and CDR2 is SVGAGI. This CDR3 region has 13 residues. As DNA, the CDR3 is TGTGCCAGCAGTGAGGACAGGGACACTGAAGCTTTCTTT. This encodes CASSEDRDTEAFF.

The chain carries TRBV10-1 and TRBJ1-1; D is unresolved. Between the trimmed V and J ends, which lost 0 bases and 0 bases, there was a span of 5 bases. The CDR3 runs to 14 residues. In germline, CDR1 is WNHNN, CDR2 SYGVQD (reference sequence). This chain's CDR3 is CASSESQVNTEAFF. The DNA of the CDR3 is TGCGCCAGCAGTGAGTCGCAGGTGAACACTGAAGCTTTCTTT.

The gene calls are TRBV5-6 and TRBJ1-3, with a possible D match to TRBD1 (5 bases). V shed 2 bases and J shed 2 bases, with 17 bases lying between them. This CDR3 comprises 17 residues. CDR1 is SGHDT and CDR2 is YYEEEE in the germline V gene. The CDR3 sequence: CASSLMGPGRAGNTIYF. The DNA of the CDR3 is TGTGCCAGCAGCTTAATGGGGCCAGGGAGGGCTGGAAACACCATATATTTT.

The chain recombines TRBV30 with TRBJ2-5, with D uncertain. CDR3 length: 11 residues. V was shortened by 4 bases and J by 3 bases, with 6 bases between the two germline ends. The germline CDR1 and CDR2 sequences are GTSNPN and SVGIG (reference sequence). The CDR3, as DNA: TGTGCCTGGACCCGTGAAGAGACCCAGTACTTC. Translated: CAWTREETQYF.

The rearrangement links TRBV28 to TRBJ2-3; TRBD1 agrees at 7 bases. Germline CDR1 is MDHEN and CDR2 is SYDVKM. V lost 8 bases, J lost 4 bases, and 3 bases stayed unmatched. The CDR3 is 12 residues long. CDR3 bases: TGTGCCAGCGGCGACAGGGCAGATACGCAGTATTTT. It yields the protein CASGDRADTQYF.

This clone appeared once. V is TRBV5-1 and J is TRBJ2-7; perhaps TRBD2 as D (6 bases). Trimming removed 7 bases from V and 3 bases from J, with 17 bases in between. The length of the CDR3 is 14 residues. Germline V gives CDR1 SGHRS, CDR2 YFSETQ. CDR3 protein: CASGGGGGIYEQYF. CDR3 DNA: TGCGCCAGCGGGGGTGGAGGCGGGATCTACGAGCAGTACTTC. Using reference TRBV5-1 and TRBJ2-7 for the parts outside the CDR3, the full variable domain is KAGVTQTPRYLIKTRGQQVTLSCSPISGHRSVSWYQQTPGQGLQFLFEYFSETQRNKGNFPGRFSGRQFSNSRSEMNVSTLELGDSALYLCASGGGGGIYEQYFGPGTRLTVT.

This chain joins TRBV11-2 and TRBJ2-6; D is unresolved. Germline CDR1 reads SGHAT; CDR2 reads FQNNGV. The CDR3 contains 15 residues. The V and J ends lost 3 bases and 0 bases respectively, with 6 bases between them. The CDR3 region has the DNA TGTGCCAGCAGCTTTACAGTCTCTGGGGCCAACGTCCTGACTTTC. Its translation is CASSFTVSGANVLTF.

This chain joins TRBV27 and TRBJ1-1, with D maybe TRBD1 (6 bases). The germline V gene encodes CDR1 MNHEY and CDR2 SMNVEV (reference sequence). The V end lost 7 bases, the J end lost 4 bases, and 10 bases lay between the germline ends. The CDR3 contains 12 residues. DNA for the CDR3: TGTGCCAGCATCGGGGGGCCCACTGAAGCTTTCTTT. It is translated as CASIGGPTEAFF.

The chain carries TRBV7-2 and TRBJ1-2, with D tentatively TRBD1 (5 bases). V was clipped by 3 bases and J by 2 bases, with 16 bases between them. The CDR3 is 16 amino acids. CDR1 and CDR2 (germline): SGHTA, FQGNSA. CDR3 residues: CASSFRAVGGNYGYTF. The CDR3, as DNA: TGTGCCAGCAGCTTCCGGGCCGTGGGGGGAAACTATGGCTACACCTTC.

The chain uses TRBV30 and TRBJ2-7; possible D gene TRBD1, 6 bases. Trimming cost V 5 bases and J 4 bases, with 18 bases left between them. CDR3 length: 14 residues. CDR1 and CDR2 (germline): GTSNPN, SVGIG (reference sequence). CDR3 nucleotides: TGTGCCTGGCGTCGGACAGACCACTCTTACGAGCAGTACTTC. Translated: CAWRRTDHSYEQYF.

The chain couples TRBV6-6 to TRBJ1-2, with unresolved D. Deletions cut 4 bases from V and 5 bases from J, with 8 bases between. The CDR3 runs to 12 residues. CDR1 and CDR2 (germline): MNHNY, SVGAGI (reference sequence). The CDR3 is CASSFGIYGYTF. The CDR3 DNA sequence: TGTGCCAGCAGTTTTGGCATTTATGGCTACACCTTC.

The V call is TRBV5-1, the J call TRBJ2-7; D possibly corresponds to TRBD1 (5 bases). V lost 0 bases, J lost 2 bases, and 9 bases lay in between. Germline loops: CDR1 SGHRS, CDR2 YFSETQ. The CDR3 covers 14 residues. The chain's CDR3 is CASSLGQLAYEQYF. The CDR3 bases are TGCGCCAGCAGCTTGGGACAGCTGGCCTACGAGCAGTACTTC. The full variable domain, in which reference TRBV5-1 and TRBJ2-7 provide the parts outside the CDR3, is KAGVTQTPRYLIKTRGQQVTLSCSPISGHRSVSWYQQTPGQGLQFLFEYFSETQRNKGNFPGRFSGRQFSNSRSEMNVSTLELGDSALYLCASSLGQLAYEQYFGPGTRLTVT.

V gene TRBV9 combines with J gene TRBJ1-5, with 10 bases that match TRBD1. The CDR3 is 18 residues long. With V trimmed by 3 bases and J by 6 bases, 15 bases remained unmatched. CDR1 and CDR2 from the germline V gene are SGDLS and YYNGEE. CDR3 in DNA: TGTGCCAGCAGCGCCCCGGGACAGGGGAGCGGTGAGTTTCAGCCCCAGCATTTT. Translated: CASSAPGQGSGEFQPQHF.

In DNA form, the CDR3 reads TGTGCCAGCAGCCACCCGCACACGGCTAGCGGGGCCCCCGGGGAGCTGTTTTTT. This encodes CASSHPHTASGAPGELFF. The chain joins TRBV4-2 to TRBJ2-2; 9 bases line up with TRBD2. Germline V gene lookup returns CDR1 LGHNA and CDR2 YNFKEQ. V was pared by 3 bases and J by 6 bases, with 14 bases of the junction left unmatched. This CDR3 contains 18 residues.

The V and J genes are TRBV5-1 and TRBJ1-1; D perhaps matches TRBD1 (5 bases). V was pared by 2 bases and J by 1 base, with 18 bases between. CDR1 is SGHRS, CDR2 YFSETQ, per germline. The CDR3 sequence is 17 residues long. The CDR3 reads CASSFQPRGPRNTEAFF. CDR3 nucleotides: TGCGCCAGCAGCTTCCAGCCTAGGGGTCCCAGGAACACTGAAGCTTTCTTT.